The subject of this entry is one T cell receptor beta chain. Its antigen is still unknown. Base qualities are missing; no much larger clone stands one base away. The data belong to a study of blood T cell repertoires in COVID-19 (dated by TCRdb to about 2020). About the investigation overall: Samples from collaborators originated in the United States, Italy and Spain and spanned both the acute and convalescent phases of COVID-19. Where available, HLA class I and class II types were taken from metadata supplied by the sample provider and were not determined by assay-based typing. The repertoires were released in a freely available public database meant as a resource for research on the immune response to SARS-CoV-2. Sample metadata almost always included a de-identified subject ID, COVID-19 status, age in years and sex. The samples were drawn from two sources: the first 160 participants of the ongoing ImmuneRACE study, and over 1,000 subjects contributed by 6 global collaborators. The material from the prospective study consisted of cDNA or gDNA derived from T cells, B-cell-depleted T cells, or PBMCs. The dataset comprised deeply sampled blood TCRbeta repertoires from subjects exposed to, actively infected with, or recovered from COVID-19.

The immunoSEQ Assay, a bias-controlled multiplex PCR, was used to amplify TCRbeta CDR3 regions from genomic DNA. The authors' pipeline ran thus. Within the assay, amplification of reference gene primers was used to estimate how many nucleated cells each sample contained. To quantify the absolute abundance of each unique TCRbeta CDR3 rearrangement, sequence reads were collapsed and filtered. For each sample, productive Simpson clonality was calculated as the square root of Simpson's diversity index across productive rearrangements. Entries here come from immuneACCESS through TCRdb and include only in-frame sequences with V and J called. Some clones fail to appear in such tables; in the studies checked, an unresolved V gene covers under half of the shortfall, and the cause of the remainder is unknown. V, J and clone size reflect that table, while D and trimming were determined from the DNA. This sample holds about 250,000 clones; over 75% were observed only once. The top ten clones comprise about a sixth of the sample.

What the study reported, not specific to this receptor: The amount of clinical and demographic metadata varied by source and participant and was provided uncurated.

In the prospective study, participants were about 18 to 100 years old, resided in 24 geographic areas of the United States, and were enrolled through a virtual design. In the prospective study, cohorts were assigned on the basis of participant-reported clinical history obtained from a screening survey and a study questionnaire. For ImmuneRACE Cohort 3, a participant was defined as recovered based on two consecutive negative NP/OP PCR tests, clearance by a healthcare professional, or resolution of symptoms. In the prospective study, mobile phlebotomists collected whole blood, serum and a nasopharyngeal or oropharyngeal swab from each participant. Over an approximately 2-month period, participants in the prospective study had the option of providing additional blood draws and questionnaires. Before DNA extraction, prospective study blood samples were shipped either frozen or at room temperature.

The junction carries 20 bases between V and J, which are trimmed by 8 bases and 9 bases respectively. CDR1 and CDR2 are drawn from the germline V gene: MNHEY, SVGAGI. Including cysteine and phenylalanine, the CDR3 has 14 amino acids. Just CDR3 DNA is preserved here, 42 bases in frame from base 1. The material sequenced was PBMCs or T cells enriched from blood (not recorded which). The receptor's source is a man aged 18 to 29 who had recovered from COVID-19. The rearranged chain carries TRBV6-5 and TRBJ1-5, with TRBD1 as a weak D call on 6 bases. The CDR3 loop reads CASGPTGRVRPQHF. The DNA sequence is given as TGTGCCAGCGGCCCGACAGGCCGGGTTAGGCCCCAGCATTTT.